This T cell receptor (beta chain) comes out of a study of blood T cell repertoires in COVID-19. Overall study context: The United States, Italy and Spain provided the acute and convalescent COVID-19 samples. T cells, B-cell-depleted T cells, or PBMCs supplied cDNA or gDNA.

The trim removed 4 bases at V and 4 bases at J, leaving 18 bases unmatched. Germline V gene sequence: CDR1 SGHRS, CDR2 YFSETQ. The CDR3 is 18 residues long. In the authors' workflow: The authors estimated nucleated cell counts from reference gene primer amplification. Sequenced by immunoSEQ multiplex PCR; TCRdb stores in-frame clones only, minus some. The DNA gave D and trimming, while V, J and clone size come from that table. Among some 42,000 clones, approximately 85% were seen once, and the ten largest hold 12%. The chain combines TRBV5-1 with TRBJ2-7, with 9 bases lining up with TRBD2. The clonotype originates from a human donor in a cohort sampled during active COVID-19. Specimen: peripheral blood. CDR3 sequence (DNA): TGCGCCAGCAGCGTCATCGCCGGGACTAGCCTAAGGGGGTACGAGCAGTACTTC. Protein product: CASSVIAGTSLRGYEQYF.